One sample yielded the 27 T cell receptor beta chains listed below, sequenced in a study of human T cells and chemical hapten exposure. Time point indicated: pre-sensitization, week 0. Treatment given: therapeutic diphenylcyclopropenone sensitization with weekly scalp DPC. The starting material, unfractionated whole blood, was used for total RNA extraction. MiXCR was run by TCRdb on the RACE reads, yielding one entry per CDR3 protein. The sample consists of about 35,000 distinct CDR3 sequences, roughly 12% of them appearing once. The sample in question was whole blood, obtained in connection with sensitization to the hapten diphenylcyclopropenone (DPC). The receptors here all came from a woman aged 40 to 49 with alopecia areata. Some clones in this sample may be carry-over from other donors' samples.

This clonotype was recorded a few times. V and J are TRBV7-3 and TRBJ2-5, with 10 bases that match TRBD2. Germline V gene data show CDR1 as SGHTA and CDR2 as FQGTGA. V was pared by 6 bases and J by 5 bases, with 12 bases of the junction left unmatched. There are 16 residues in the CDR3. CDR3 bases: TGTGCCAGCAGTTCCGGGACTAGCGCTCACGGGGAGACCCAGTACTTC. Its protein product is CASSSGTSAHGETQYF.

The sample holds many counts of this clonotype. This chain links TRBV7-6 with TRBJ2-2; D is uncertain. The germline V gene has CDR1 SGHVS and CDR2 FNYEAQ. Trimming removed 0 bases from V and 5 bases from J, with 7 bases in between. CDR3 length equals 14 residues. The CDR3 DNA sequence: TGTGCCAGCAGCTTAGCTAGACCAACCGGGGAGCTGTTTTTT. Its translation is CASSLARPTGELFF.

This clonotype was seen ten or more times. The chain uses TRBV20-1 and TRBJ2-7; D gene ambiguous. The germline V gene encodes CDR1 DFQATT and CDR2 SNEGSKA (reference sequence). The CDR3 is 12 residues long. V shed 2 bases and J shed 7 bases, with 12 bases lying between them. Written as DNA, the CDR3 is TGCAGTGCTAGACTAGTAAATGGGGAGCAGTACTTC. Translation: CSARLVNGEQYF.

V and J are TRBV28 and TRBJ2-5; a weak D match, TRBD2 (6 bases). V dropped 6 bases and J dropped 2 bases, with 13 bases sitting between them. The CDR3 spans 14 residues. Germline CDR1 reads MDHEN; CDR2 reads SYDVKM. CDR3 region: CASRDTGGQETQYF. For the CDR3, the DNA is TGTGCCAGCAGGGACACTGGGGGGCAAGAGACCCAGTACTTC.

Many counts were recorded for this clonotype. The V call is TRBV19, the J call TRBJ2-3; D remains ambiguous. The V end lost 11 bases, the J end lost 6 bases, and 9 bases lay between the germline ends. Germline assignment: CDR1 LNHDA and CDR2 SQIVND (reference sequence). The CDR3 length is 10 residues. CDR3 residues: CAPFRDTQYF. CDR3 coding DNA: TGTGCCCCTTTCCGGGATACGCAGTATTTT. Supplemented by reference TRBV19 and TRBJ2-3, the full variable domain reads DGGITQSPKYLFRKEGQNVTLSCEQNLNHDAMYWYRQDPGQGLRLIYYSQIVNDFQKGDIAEGYSVSREKKESFPLTVTSAQKNPTAFYLCAPFRDTQYFGPGTRLTVL.

The chain uses TRBV10-3 and TRBJ2-7; D unresolved. V was trimmed by 0 bases and J by 6 bases, leaving 12 bases between them. The CDR3 is made up of 14 amino acids. Germline CDR1 ENHRY, CDR2 SYGVKD. The CDR3, as DNA: TGTGCCATCAGTGAGTCGGCCGGGCGGTGCGAGCAGTACTTC. Its protein product is CAISESAGRCEQYF.

This clonotype has a count of ten or more. V is TRBV7-6 and J is TRBJ2-1; 9 bases match TRBD2. This CDR3 is 17 amino acids long. V shed 5 bases and J 9 bases; nucleotides not matched to a gene: 17. In germline, CDR1 is SGHVS, CDR2 FNYEAQ. As DNA, the CDR3 is TGTGCCAGCAGCACCGACAGGCGGTTGCGGGGGGGCGCTGAGCAGTTCTTC. Amino acids: CASSTDRRLRGGAEQFF.

The chain has TRBV11-2 and TRBJ2-7, with D uncertain. CDR1 and CDR2 from the germline V gene are SGHAT and FQNNGV. This CDR3 region has 14 residues. The V gene lost 1 base and the J gene lost 3 bases, with 10 bases spanning the gap. As DNA, the CDR3 is TGTGCCAGCAGCTTAGGAATAGTTAACTACGAGCAGTACTTC. As protein: CASSLGIVNYEQYF.

Concerning this clonotype: A much larger clone is a single base away; this may be a read error. The genes are TRBV12-3 or TRBV12-4 and TRBJ2-7, with D perhaps matching TRBD2 (6 bases). The CDR3 contains 15 residues. Trimming took off 5 bases at V and 2 bases at J, with 16 bases between the two ends. This chain's CDR3 is CASSLLAAQTYEQYF. The CDR3 coding sequence is TGTGCCAGCAGTCTATTAGCGGCACAGACCTACGAGCAGTACTTC.

This clonotype has ten or more counts. CDR3 DNA: TGTGCCAGCTCCGCCCCCGGGGGCTGGAATGACAATGAGCAGTTCTTC. It is translated as CASSAPGGWNDNEQFF. The chain employs TRBV18 and TRBJ2-1; D is possibly TRBD1 or TRBD2 (6 bases each). Trimming pared 6 bases from V and 5 bases from J, leaving 20 bases between. Germline assignment: CDR1 KGHSH and CDR2 LQKENI. This CDR3 spans 16 amino acids.

This clonotype has ten or more counts. The chain uses TRBV7-7 and TRBJ2-6; D uncertain. Germline values: CDR1 SSHAT, CDR2 FNYEAQ (reference sequence). This CDR3 spans 12 amino acids. Trimming removed 8 bases from V and 1 base from J, with 3 bases in between. CDR3 bases: TGTGCCAGCGGGTCTGGGGCCAACGTCCTGACTTTC. Protein product: CASGSGANVLTF.

This clonotype appeared many times. The chain carries TRBV29-1 and TRBJ1-1; D might be TRBD1 (5 bases). This CDR3 has 13 amino acids. The V gene lost 6 bases and the J gene lost 8 bases, with 19 bases spanning the gap. Germline-derived CDR1 and CDR2 are SQVTM and ANQGSEA. The CDR3 protein is CSVSGRVTVEAFF. As DNA, the CDR3 is TGCAGCGTGTCAGGGAGGGTGACAGTCGAAGCTTTCTTT.

The J gene is TRBJ2-1, the V gene TRBV18; 9 bases are shared with TRBD2. The ends lost 0 bases at V and 8 bases at J; junction bases unmatched: 2. The germline V gene has CDR1 KGHSH and CDR2 LQKENI. CDR3 length equals 14 residues. The CDR3 bases are TGTGCCAGCTCACCACCTAGCGGGAGCGATGAGCAGTTCTTC. It yields the protein CASSPPSGSDEQFF.

This clonotype appeared a few times. This sequence joins TRBV5-1 and TRBJ2-7; 12 positions agree with TRBD1. V gave up 4 bases and J gave up 0 bases; unmatched junction bases: 2. Per germline, CDR1 SGHRS and CDR2 YFSETQ. CDR3 size: 15 residues. The CDR3 is CASSGDRGHSYEQYF. Written as DNA, the CDR3 is TGCGCCAGCAGCGGGGACAGGGGGCACTCCTACGAGCAGTACTTC.

The V and J genes are TRBV3-1 and TRBJ2-6; D is perhaps TRBD1 or TRBD2 (5 bases each). CDR3 size: 19 residues. The V gene lost 4 bases and the J gene lost 1 base, with 20 bases spanning the gap. The V gene's germline CDR1 is LGHDT and CDR2 YNNKEL (reference sequence). The CDR3 here is CASSPLRGPILSGANVLTF. In DNA form, the CDR3 reads TGTGCCAGCAGCCCTTTGAGGGGACCGATCCTATCTGGGGCCAACGTCCTGACTTTC.

This clonotype was seen many times. V and J are TRBV2 and TRBJ1-4; weak D call: TRBD1 (5 bases). V was trimmed by 9 bases and J by 8 bases, leaving 16 bases between them. Germline loops: CDR1 SNHLY, CDR2 FYNNEI. The CDR3 spans 13 residues. The CDR3 coding sequence is TGTGCCAGTTGTGCAGGGCTCCCCGAAAAACTGTTTTTT. Encoded protein: CASCAGLPEKLFF. The entire variable domain, with the rest obtained from reference TRBV2 and TRBJ1-4, is as follows: EPEVTQTPSHQVTQMGQEVILRCVPISNHLYFYWYRQILGQKVEFLVSFYNNEISEKSEIFDDQFSVERPDGSNFTLKIRSTKLEDSAMYFCASCAGLPEKLFFGSGTQLSVL.

This chain connects TRBV27 to TRBJ1-6; D gene uncertain. Germline lookup yields CDR1 MNHEY and CDR2 SMNVEV (reference sequence). The CDR3 is made up of 14 amino acids. V was trimmed by 3 bases and J by 7 bases, leaving 10 bases between them. The DNA of the CDR3 is TGTGCCAGCAGTTTTCCAGGACGGAATTCACCCCTCCACTTT. It specifies CASSFPGRNSPLHF.

This clonotype rates as medium-sized. The chain couples TRBV29-1 to TRBJ2-3; D is uncertain. The CDR3 extends over 13 amino acids. The V and J ends lost 4 bases and 5 bases respectively, with 13 bases between them. Germline V gene lookup returns CDR1 SQVTM and CDR2 ANQGSEA. The CDR3 sequence: CSVAANRRDTQYF. CDR3 in DNA: TGCAGCGTTGCGGCCAACCGCCGAGATACGCAGTATTTT.

In its sample, this clonotype was seen many times. The chain has TRBV28 and TRBJ2-1; D not resolved. V lost 7 bases and J 1 base, leaving 8 bases between the germline ends. The CDR3 is made up of 13 amino acids. Germline lookup yields CDR1 MDHEN and CDR2 SYDVKM. The CDR3 loop reads CASIPPSYNEQFF. CDR3 DNA sequence: TGTGCCAGCATCCCCCCGTCCTACAATGAGCAGTTCTTC.

This clonotype was picked up many times. V gene TRBV6-5 combines with J gene TRBJ2-1; 7 positions agree with TRBD1. V lost 11 bases and J lost 13; bases outside the gene matches: 8. The CDR3 covers 10 residues. The V gene's germline CDR1 is MNHEY and CDR2 SVGAGI. The CDR3 reads CAGDRDRQFF. The DNA for the CDR3 is TGTGCCGGGGATAGGGACAGACAGTTCTTC.

This clonotype has a handful of counts. The chain uses TRBV29-1 and TRBJ2-2; D perhaps matches TRBD2 (5 bases). CDR1 and CDR2 from the germline V gene are SQVTM and ANQGSEA. This CDR3 contains 13 residues. V lost 3 bases and J lost 2, with 7 bases in between. The CDR3 protein is CSVDEGNTGELFF. CDR3 nucleotide sequence: TGCAGCGTTGATGAGGGAAACACCGGGGAGCTGTTTTTT.

This clonotype came up a few times. The CDR3 nucleotides are TGTGCCTCCAACACGGGGGAAGAAAAACTGTTTTTT. Amino acid sequence: CASNTGEEKLFF. The rearrangement links TRBV18 to TRBJ1-4; D possibly corresponds to TRBD1 (5 bases). CDR3 length: 12 residues. The V gene's germline CDR1 is KGHSH and CDR2 LQKENI. The V end was cut by 11 bases, the J end by 8 bases, with 15 bases between.

Ten or more counts support this clonotype. V and J are TRBV20-1 and TRBJ2-6; no clear D gene. V was pared by 6 bases and J by 0 bases, with 12 bases between. Germline loops: CDR1 DFQATT, CDR2 SNEGSKA (reference sequence). The CDR3 is made up of 15 amino acids. Here the CDR3 reads CSAKAHISGANVLTF. The CDR3 nucleotides are TGCAGTGCCAAGGCACATATCTCTGGGGCCAACGTCCTGACTTTC.

This clonotype turned up a few times. The rearrangement uses TRBV7-7 and TRBJ1-1, with D unresolved. Germline V lookup: CDR1 SSHAT, CDR2 FNYEAQ (reference sequence). This CDR3 contains 13 residues. Trimming stripped 5 bases from V and 1 base from J, with 8 bases between. The CDR3 coding sequence is TGTGCCAGCAGCATCGACACGAACACTGAAGCTTTCTTT. This codes for CASSIDTNTEAFF.

The chain employs TRBV29-1 and TRBJ1-2; 7 bases align to TRBD1. This CDR3 is built from 13 residues. The trim removed 3 bases at V and 3 bases at J, leaving 4 bases unmatched. CDR1 is SQVTM, CDR2 ANQGSEA, per germline. DNA for the CDR3: TGCAGCGTTGACGCAGGGGGGCACTATGGCTACACCTTC. Its translation is CSVDAGGHYGYTF.

This clonotype has just a few counts. The chain employs TRBV5-4 and TRBJ2-5; TRBD2 might be the D (5 bases). The CDR3 consists of 16 residues. V was shortened by 4 bases and J by 2 bases, with 18 bases between the two germline ends. Germline CDR1 and CDR2: SGHNT and YYREEE (reference sequence). The CDR3 protein is CASSRAAGTLQETQYF. The CDR3 nucleotides read TGTGCCAGCAGCCGGGCGGCGGGTACCCTTCAAGAGACCCAGTACTTC.

The CDR3, as DNA: TGTGCCAGCATTCTCGCGCAGTACTTC. Residues: CASILAQYF. The chain joins TRBV7-9 to TRBJ2-7; no reliable D call. Germline V lookup: CDR1 SEHNR, CDR2 FQNEAQ (reference sequence). The CDR3 has 9 residues. Trimming cost V 7 bases and J 9 bases, with 7 bases left between them.